A selection of T cell receptor beta chains follows, all from one sample in a study of identical twins. TCRdb used MiXCR to reprocess the 5' RACE reads, holding one entry per CDR3 protein. The sample lists hundreds of thousands of distinct CDR3 sequences, less than 25% occurring once. The same data also went into a second study, on T cells expressing NK-cell markers.

Source material: CD4+ T cells sorted from blood. These receptors all stem from a woman aged 18-29 years in good health. CDR3s include the opening cysteine and the closing phenylalanine or tryptophan. The D gene is left open where the match is weak. Only part of the rows carry a size: once, few, many, or a class if the clone is expanded.

v_gene: TRBV20-1; j_gene: TRBJ2-5; d_gene: TRBD2; abundance: few; CDR3aa: CSAPSGYSQYF; CDR3nt: TGCAGTGCACCTAGCGGGTACTCCCAGTACTTC
v_gene: TRBV20-1; j_gene: TRBJ2-3; d_gene: TRBD2; abundance: .; CDR3aa: CSAPRTSTTDTQYF; CDR3nt: TGCAGTGCCCCAAGGACTAGTACCACAGATACGCAGTATTTT
v_gene: TRBV10-2; j_gene: TRBJ2-4; d_gene: TRBD2; abundance: .; CDR3aa: CASSEGRVTAKNIQYF; CDR3nt: TGCGCCAGCAGTGAGGGGAGGGTTACGGCCAAAAACATTCAGTACTTC
v_gene: TRBV20-1; j_gene: TRBJ2-5; d_gene: .; abundance: .; CDR3aa: CSAREHGGQETQYF; CDR3nt: TGCAGTGCTAGAGAACACGGGGGTCAAGAGACCCAGTACTTC
v_gene: TRBV6-2/TRBV6-3; j_gene: TRBJ2-4; d_gene: .; abundance: .; CDR3aa: CASPGELAKNIQYF; CDR3nt: TGTGCCAGCCCCGGAGAGCTAGCCAAAAACATTCAGTACTTC
v_gene: TRBV20-1; j_gene: TRBJ1-3; d_gene: .; abundance: .; CDR3aa: CSARNPAEDTIYF; CDR3nt: TGCAGTGCTAGAAATCCGGCCGAAGACACCATATATTTT
v_gene: TRBV10-3; j_gene: TRBJ1-4; d_gene: .; abundance: .; CDR3aa: CAISESIVGRATNEKLFF; CDR3nt: TGTGCCATCAGTGAGTCGATCGTTGGAAGAGCAACTAATGAAAAACTGTTTTTT
v_gene: TRBV2; j_gene: TRBJ2-3; d_gene: .; abundance: few; CDR3aa: CASREGTDTQYF; CDR3nt: TGTGCCAGCAGGGAGGGTACAGATACGCAGTATTTT
v_gene: TRBV24-1; j_gene: TRBJ1-5; d_gene: TRBD1; abundance: few; CDR3aa: CATSDTRQGGGNQPQHF; CDR3nt: TGTGCCACCAGTGATACCCGACAGGGTGGGGGCAATCAGCCCCAGCATTTT
v_gene: TRBV5-1; j_gene: TRBJ2-3; d_gene: .; abundance: .; CDR3aa: CASSVSFGDTQYF; CDR3nt: TGCGCCAGCAGCGTGTCTTTCGGAGATACGCAGTATTTT
v_gene: TRBV20-1; j_gene: TRBJ2-3; d_gene: .; abundance: .; CDR3aa: CSARPLGGQGTDTQYF; CDR3nt: TGCAGTGCCCGACCTTTGGGGGGGCAAGGAACAGATACGCAGTATTTT
v_gene: TRBV12-5; j_gene: TRBJ1-1; d_gene: .; abundance: .; CDR3aa: CASGLPSRGYDTEAFF; CDR3nt: TGTGCTAGTGGTTTGCCGTCACGGGGGTACGACACTGAAGCTTTCTTT
v_gene: TRBV12-5; j_gene: TRBJ2-2; d_gene: TRBD1; abundance: .; CDR3aa: CASGTGENTGELFF; CDR3nt: TGTGCTAGTGGGACAGGGGAAAACACCGGGGAGCTGTTTTTT
v_gene: TRBV2; j_gene: TRBJ2-5; d_gene: .; abundance: few; CDR3aa: CASSQGGSKETQYF; CDR3nt: TGTGCCAGCAGCCAGGGCGGTAGTAAAGAGACCCAGTACTTC
v_gene: TRBV3-1; j_gene: TRBJ1-2; d_gene: TRBD1; abundance: .; CDR3aa: CASSQRGAGGARDYTF; CDR3nt: TGTGCCAGCAGCCAAAGGGGAGCAGGGGGCGCAAGGGACTACACCTTC
v_gene: TRBV7-2; j_gene: TRBJ2-4; d_gene: TRBD1; abundance: few; CDR3aa: CASSLGQSAKNIQYF; CDR3nt: TGTGCCAGCAGCTTGGGACAGTCAGCCAAAAACATTCAGTACTTC
v_gene: TRBV7-7; j_gene: TRBJ2-7; d_gene: .; abundance: .; CDR3aa: CASSVDRGNYEQYF; CDR3nt: TGTGCCAGCAGCGTAGACCGTGGAAACTACGAGCAGTACTTC
v_gene: TRBV20-1; j_gene: TRBJ2-2; d_gene: TRBD2; abundance: few; CDR3aa: CSASSGLAGAGELFF; CDR3nt: TGCAGTGCTAGTTCCGGACTAGCGGGCGCCGGGGAGCTGTTTTTT
v_gene: TRBV20-1; j_gene: TRBJ2-2; d_gene: .; abundance: .; CDR3aa: CSAPPEGSDTGELFF; CDR3nt: TGCAGTGCTCCCCCGGAGGGGAGTGACACCGGGGAGCTGTTTTTT
v_gene: TRBV7-9; j_gene: TRBJ2-3; d_gene: .; abundance: .; CDR3aa: CASRPTSTDTQYF; CDR3nt: TGTGCCAGCAGGCCGACAAGCACAGATACGCAGTATTTT
v_gene: TRBV5-1; j_gene: TRBJ2-7; d_gene: TRBD2; abundance: .; CDR3aa: CASSVTSGGNYEQYF; CDR3nt: TGCGCCAGCAGCGTGACTAGCGGGGGAAACTACGAGCAGTACTTC
v_gene: TRBV29-1; j_gene: TRBJ2-5; d_gene: TRBD2; abundance: .; CDR3aa: CSVRRTSGGLGETQYF; CDR3nt: TGCAGCGTCCGAAGAACTAGCGGGGGTCTTGGGGAGACCCAGTACTTC
v_gene: TRBV5-1; j_gene: TRBJ2-1; d_gene: TRBD2; abundance: .; CDR3aa: CASSLTLAGGSRF; CDR3nt: TGCGCCAGCAGCCTTACCTTAGCGGGGGGCAGTAGATTC
v_gene: TRBV20-1; j_gene: TRBJ1-2; d_gene: TRBD1; abundance: few; CDR3aa: CSARDYGQGILANYGYTF; CDR3nt: TGCAGTGCTAGAGATTATGGACAGGGAATTTTAGCTAACTATGGCTACACCTTC
v_gene: TRBV7-2; j_gene: TRBJ2-3; d_gene: .; abundance: few; CDR3aa: CASSASLADTQYF; CDR3nt: TGTGCCAGCAGCGCGTCGCTAGCAGATACGCAGTATTTT
v_gene: TRBV3-1; j_gene: TRBJ2-1; d_gene: .; abundance: few; CDR3aa: CASSQVHNNEQFF; CDR3nt: TGTGCCAGCAGCCAGGTGCATAACAATGAGCAGTTCTTC
v_gene: TRBV9; j_gene: TRBJ1-5; d_gene: .; abundance: many; CDR3aa: CASSQGGYSNQPQHF; CDR3nt: TGTGCCAGCAGCCAGGGAGGGTATAGCAATCAGCCCCAGCATTTT
v_gene: TRBV7-8; j_gene: TRBJ2-7; d_gene: .; abundance: few; CDR3aa: CASRAGTATYEQYF; CDR3nt: TGTGCCAGCAGGGCCGGGACGGCTACCTACGAGCAGTACTTC
v_gene: TRBV6-1; j_gene: TRBJ2-1; d_gene: .; abundance: few; CDR3aa: CASRVLRSSSSYNEQFF; CDR3nt: TGTGCCAGCAGAGTTCTCCGGAGCAGTAGCTCCTACAATGAGCAGTTCTTC
v_gene: TRBV20-1; j_gene: TRBJ2-1; d_gene: .; abundance: few; CDR3aa: CSASLGGGPRNEQFF; CDR3nt: TGCAGTGCTAGTTTGGGCGGGGGCCCACGCAATGAGCAGTTCTTC
v_gene: TRBV6-1; j_gene: TRBJ1-5; d_gene: TRBD1; abundance: few; CDR3aa: CASSVSRGLQPQHF; CDR3nt: TGTGCCAGCAGTGTCTCCAGGGGGCTTCAGCCCCAGCATTTT
v_gene: TRBV12-3/TRBV12-4; j_gene: TRBJ1-1; d_gene: TRBD1; abundance: .; CDR3aa: CASSFRQGAPEAFF; CDR3nt: TGTGCCAGCAGTTTCCGACAGGGCGCTCCTGAAGCTTTCTTT
v_gene: TRBV20-1; j_gene: TRBJ2-7; d_gene: TRBD1; abundance: few; CDR3aa: CSANRDRGYEQYF; CDR3nt: TGCAGTGCTAACCGGGACAGGGGCTACGAGCAGTACTTC
v_gene: TRBV24-1; j_gene: TRBJ2-3; d_gene: .; abundance: few; CDR3aa: CATSAPGSTDTQYF; CDR3nt: TGTGCCACCAGTGCCCCGGGGAGCACAGATACGCAGTATTTT
v_gene: TRBV10-3; j_gene: TRBJ2-1; d_gene: TRBD2; abundance: many; CDR3aa: CAIGLAGANEQFF; CDR3nt: TGTGCCATCGGACTAGCGGGTGCAAATGAGCAGTTCTTC
v_gene: TRBV10-2; j_gene: TRBJ2-1; d_gene: TRBD2; abundance: many; CDR3aa: CASRTHWLAGFEQFF; CDR3nt: TGCGCCAGCAGGACCCACTGGCTAGCGGGGTTCGAGCAGTTCTTC
v_gene: TRBV9; j_gene: TRBJ2-7; d_gene: .; abundance: few; CDR3aa: CASSAEAAGPTYEQYF; CDR3nt: TGTGCCAGCAGCGCAGAGGCCGCAGGGCCTACCTACGAGCAGTACTTC
v_gene: TRBV4-3; j_gene: TRBJ2-7; d_gene: .; abundance: .; CDR3aa: CASSQDQRVPTYEQYF; CDR3nt: TGCGCCAGCAGCCAAGATCAGAGGGTACCTACCTACGAGCAGTACTTC
v_gene: TRBV29-1; j_gene: TRBJ2-3; d_gene: .; abundance: many; CDR3aa: CSVGQGTDTQYF; CDR3nt: TGCAGCGTTGGTCAGGGAACAGATACGCAGTATTTT
v_gene: TRBV5-1; j_gene: TRBJ2-7; d_gene: TRBD1; abundance: few; CDR3aa: CASSTRDRVYEQYF; CDR3nt: TGCGCCAGCAGCACCCGCGACAGGGTCTACGAGCAGTACTTC
v_gene: TRBV24-1; j_gene: TRBJ2-5; d_gene: .; abundance: .; CDR3aa: CATSGPPGATIETQYF; CDR3nt: TGTGCCACCAGTGGCCCCCCCGGGGCTACTATAGAGACCCAGTACTTC